This TCR beta chain was retrieved from a study of blood T cell repertoires in COVID-19. Study overall: T cells, B-cell-depleted T cells, or PBMCs provided the cDNA or gDNA that served as material.

Libraries were prepared by immunoSEQ multiplex PCR; TCRdb keeps only in-frame clonotypes and omits some of them. The sample lists roughly 100,000 clones, roughly 87% seen once, with 3.1% in the top ten. Germline values: CDR1 SGDLS, CDR2 YYNGEE. V was pared by 0 bases and J by 0 bases, with 3 bases between. The CDR3 length is 13 residues. This clone has only one observation. The chain employs TRBV9 and TRBJ1-1; D unclear. The sample taken for sequencing was peripheral blood. The TCR sequence derives from a man aged 45-65 years in a cohort sampled during active COVID-19. CDR3 DNA: TGTGCCAGCAGCGTAGCGGTGAACACTGAAGCTTTCTTT. This sequence encodes CASSVAVNTEAFF.